One and the same sample provided the 23 T cell receptor beta chains below, sequenced in a study of blood T cell repertoires in COVID-19. This table comes from immunoSEQ multiplex PCR, and its TCRdb copy is limited to in-frame clones, with some not included. The repertoire includes 80,000 to 85,000 clones, about four fifths of them detected once, and around 13% sits in the top ten. Sequenced material: peripheral blood. The receptors derive from a human donor in a cohort sampled during active COVID-19.

This clone was seen a handful of times. The chain links TRBV9 to TRBJ2-1; 7 nucleotides agree with TRBD1. There are 14 residues in the CDR3. The germline gives CDR1 SGDLS, CDR2 YYNGEE. The ends lost 0 bases at V and 8 bases at J; junction bases unmatched: 5. The CDR3 DNA is TGTGCCAGCAGCGTAGTGGGACAGTTGGATGAGCAGTTCTTC. This gives the protein CASSVVGQLDEQFF.

The CDR3 DNA reads as TGTGCCAGCAGTCAGACAGTCCTTGGGAAGACCCAGTACTTC. Its protein product is CASSQTVLGKTQYF. The chain links TRBV2 to TRBJ2-5, with TRBD1 as a possible D gene (5 bases). Trimming pared 5 bases from V and 6 bases from J, leaving 16 bases between. Germline V gives CDR1 SNHLY, CDR2 FYNNEI. CDR3 length: 14 residues.

The chain employs TRBV7-3 and TRBJ2-2, with 9 positions matching TRBD1. V gave up 4 bases and J gave up 6 bases; unmatched junction bases: 15. Germline V gene sequence: CDR1 SGHTA, CDR2 FQGTGA. The CDR3 is made up of 18 amino acids. CDR3 sequence reads: CASSSRAFHGTGSGELFF. CDR3 in DNA: TGTGCCAGCAGCTCAAGGGCCTTCCACGGGACAGGGTCCGGGGAGCTGTTTTTT.

By share, this clone counts as medium-sized. The V call is TRBV5-1, the J call TRBJ1-5; maybe TRBD1 (5 bases). CDR1 is SGHRS and CDR2 is YFSETQ in the germline V gene. Deletions cut 3 bases from V and 0 bases from J, with 13 bases between. This CDR3 contains 16 residues. As DNA, the CDR3 is TGCGCCAGCAGCTCGACAGAGAACTATAGCAATCAGCCCCAGCATTTT. It yields the protein CASSSTENYSNQPQHF. Combining the CDR3 with reference TRBV5-1 and TRBJ1-5 gives the whole variable domain KAGVTQTPRYLIKTRGQQVTLSCSPISGHRSVSWYQQTPGQGLQFLFEYFSETQRNKGNFPGRFSGRQFSNSRSEMNVSTLELGDSALYLCASSSTENYSNQPQHFGDGTRLSIL.

The V gene is TRBV6-6, the J gene TRBJ1-4; D unresolved. The CDR3 length is 15 residues. Trimming removed 2 bases at V and 7 bases at J, with 14 bases between. CDR1 and CDR2 from the germline V gene are MNHNY and SVGAGI (reference sequence). CDR3 amino acids: CASSYPGNGVEKLFF. The CDR3 DNA reads TGTGCCAGCAGTTACCCCGGGAATGGAGTTGAAAAACTGTTTTTT.

This chain uses TRBV19 with TRBJ2-7; 7 nucleotides align to TRBD1. J lost 0 bases, V lost 7 bases, and 6 bases had no gene match. Germline V lookup: CDR1 LNHDA, CDR2 SQIVND (reference sequence). The CDR3 contains 14 residues. The CDR3 loop reads CASTRDRASYEQYF. The CDR3 coding sequence is TGTGCCAGTACCCGGGACAGAGCCTCCTACGAGCAGTACTTC.

The V and J genes are TRBV5-4 and TRBJ2-3; 11 bases map to TRBD2. V was clipped by 0 bases and J by 4 bases; unmatched bases: 4. The CDR3 totals 16 residues. Per germline, CDR1 SGHNT and CDR2 YYREEE (reference sequence). The CDR3 coding sequence is TGTGCCAGCAGCTTGGAACTAGCGGGGGTCGCAGATACGCAGTATTTT. It codes for CASSLELAGVADTQYF.

A few counts support this clone. The chain joins TRBV7-2 to TRBJ2-6; TRBD1 matches at 8 bases. V trimming: 5 bases; J trimming: 2 bases; junction bases outside the gene matches: 5. Germline lookup yields CDR1 SGHTA and CDR2 FQGNSA. The CDR3 extends over 16 amino acids. The CDR3 DNA follows: TGTGCCAGCAGCACCTCAGGGGGCGCTGGGGCCAACGTCCTGACTTTC. Translation: CASSTSGGAGANVLTF.

The genes are TRBV5-1 and TRBJ2-1; 13 bases match TRBD2. The trim removed 4 bases at V and 5 bases at J, leaving 6 bases unmatched. The CDR3 runs to 16 residues. Germline-derived CDR1 and CDR2 are SGHRS and YFSETQ. CDR3 sequence (DNA): TGCGCCAGCAGCAAACTAGCGGGGGGGCTTGACAATGAGCAGTTCTTC. Protein product: CASSKLAGGLDNEQFF.

The rearrangement joins TRBV10-3 to TRBJ2-3; 9 bases are shared with TRBD2. Germline trimming cut 4 bases from V and 4 bases from J; bases unmatched to any gene: 24. CDR1 ENHRY and CDR2 SYGVKD come from the germline V gene. The CDR3 extends over 21 amino acids. CDR3 nucleotide sequence: TGTGCCATCAGTGGGCAAGACCCGGCGGGGAGGAGCGGGGGGTTGGCAGATACGCAGTATTTT. It specifies CAISGQDPAGRSGGLADTQYF.

This rearrangement joins TRBV5-1 to TRBJ2-7; D is perhaps TRBD2 (6 bases). In germline, CDR1 is SGHRS, CDR2 YFSETQ. CDR3 size: 15 residues. V lost 4 bases to trimming and J lost 0 bases, with 14 bases between them. The CDR3 nucleotides read TGCGCCAGCAGCCCCGGGGACTCATTCTCCTACGAGCAGTACTTC. Residues: CASSPGDSFSYEQYF.

This chain uses TRBV11-2 with TRBJ2-1; maybe TRBD1 (6 bases). Trimming shortened V by 4 bases and J by 5 bases, and 15 bases separated the two germline ends. The CDR3 consists of 15 residues. Per the germline V gene, CDR1 is SGHAT and CDR2 is FQNNGV. The CDR3: CASSYQGPEHNEQFF. CDR3 in DNA: TGTGCCAGCAGCTATCAGGGGCCCGAGCACAATGAGCAGTTCTTC.

The chain employs TRBV7-3 and TRBJ2-1; TRBD2 agrees at 10 bases. With 2 bases clipped from V and 1 base from J, the junction kept 5 bases outside the gene matches. Germline V gene data show CDR1 as SGHTA and CDR2 as FQGTGA. CDR3 length: 17 amino acids. CDR3: CASSLSSGGLSYNEQFF. The DNA of the CDR3 is TGTGCCAGCAGCTTATCTAGCGGGGGTCTTTCCTACAATGAGCAGTTCTTC. The full variable domain, rest sourced from reference TRBV7-3 and TRBJ2-1, is GAGVSQTPSNKVTEKGKYVELRCDPISGHTALYWYRQSLGQGPEFLIYFQGTGAADDSGLPNDRFFAVRPEGSVSTLKIQRTERGDSAVYLCASSLSSGGLSYNEQFFGPGTRLTVL.

CDR3 residues: CASSLSGVGNTIYF. The CDR3 DNA is TGCGCCAGCAGCTTGTCAGGGGTTGGAAACACCATATATTTT. This chain connects TRBV5-1 to TRBJ1-3, with D possibly TRBD1 on 6 matching bases. Germline V gives CDR1 SGHRS, CDR2 YFSETQ. The V end was cut by 1 base, the J end by 3 bases, with 8 bases between. CDR3 size: 14 residues. The whole variable domain, remainder taken from reference TRBV5-1 and TRBJ1-3, is KAGVTQTPRYLIKTRGQQVTLSCSPISGHRSVSWYQQTPGQGLQFLFEYFSETQRNKGNFPGRFSGRQFSNSRSEMNVSTLELGDSALYLCASSLSGVGNTIYFGEGSWLTVV.

The rearrangement joins TRBV4-2 to TRBJ2-5, with 10 bases aligning to TRBD1. The junction had 3 bases not matched to a gene; V was cut back by 0 bases and J by 5 bases. The CDR3 is 15 amino acids. The germline gives CDR1 LGHNA, CDR2 YNFKEQ. This CDR3 is CASSQDRTGGETQYF. As DNA, the CDR3 is TGTGCCAGCAGCCAAGATAGGACAGGGGGGGAGACCCAGTACTTC.

This chain uses TRBV6-5 with TRBJ1-1; TRBD1 is a possible D gene (6 bases). The ends were cut back, 10 bases at V and 11 bases at J, with 20 bases in the middle. CDR1 MNHEY and CDR2 SVGAGI come from the germline V gene. The CDR3 totals 12 residues. The CDR3 loop is CATIGGAKVAFF. The CDR3 nucleotides are TGTGCCACCATCGGGGGGGCTAAGGTGGCTTTCTTT.

The genes are TRBV19 and TRBJ1-5, with D possibly matching TRBD1 (5 bases). The CDR3 contains 16 residues. Trimming took off 4 bases at V and 0 bases at J, with 13 bases between the two ends. Looked up from germline, CDR1 is LNHDA and CDR2 is SQIVND (reference sequence). Written as DNA, the CDR3 is TGTGCCAGTAGTAGTGGACACCAGTATAGCAATCAGCCCCAGCATTTT. Translating gives CASSSGHQYSNQPQHF.

The chain combines TRBV2 with TRBJ2-1; D might be TRBD1 (5 bases). Between the trimmed V and J ends, which lost 8 bases and 3 bases, there was a span of 14 bases. The CDR3 spans 14 residues. Germline CDR1 and CDR2: SNHLY and FYNNEI. The CDR3 spells CASSEPDSYNEQFF. CDR3 DNA sequence: TGTGCCAGCTCCGAACCCGACAGCTACAATGAGCAGTTCTTC.

This chain connects TRBV3-1 (or the pseudogene TRBV3-2) to TRBJ1-5; unclear D gene. Trimming stripped 1 base from V and 3 bases from J, with 10 bases between. Germline V lookup: CDR1 LGHDT, CDR2 YNNKEL (reference sequence). CDR3 length equals 15 residues. CDR3 amino acids: CASSQGEIINQPQHF. DNA for the CDR3: TGTGCCAGCAGCCAAGGAGAGATCATCAATCAGCCCCAGCATTTT.

V and J are TRBV6-6 and TRBJ2-7; D perhaps matches TRBD1 (6 bases). The V gene lost 4 bases and the J gene lost 1 base, with 11 bases spanning the gap. The germline V gene encodes CDR1 MNHNY and CDR2 SVGAGI (reference sequence). CDR3 length: 14 residues. The CDR3 spells CASSLDSPSYEQYF. Here the CDR3 DNA reads TGTGCCAGCAGTTTGGACAGTCCTTCCTACGAGCAGTACTTC.

The chain employs TRBV9 and TRBJ1-3; 7 bases match TRBD1. This CDR3 has 16 residues. After removal of 1 base from V and 2 bases from J, the junction contained 6 bases not matched to a gene. Looked up from germline, CDR1 is SGDLS and CDR2 is YYNGEE. The CDR3 sequence: CASSVTRQGTGNTIYF. Written as DNA, the CDR3 is TGTGCCAGCAGCGTAACGAGACAGGGTACTGGAAACACCATATATTTT.

The sample holds one count of this clone. The chain joins TRBV5-5 to TRBJ1-5; 9 positions agree with TRBD1. V was pared by 0 bases and J by 7 bases, with 2 bases of the junction left unmatched. Germline V gives CDR1 SGHKS, CDR2 YYEKEE (reference sequence). CDR3 length: 14 amino acids. CDR3 sequence reads: CASSLVDRGQPQHF. In nucleotides, the CDR3 is TGTGCCAGCAGCTTGGTGGACAGGGGCCAGCCCCAGCATTTT.

The V and J genes are TRBV5-4 and TRBJ1-2; TRBD1 agrees at 9 bases. V shed 6 bases, J shed 5 bases, and the junction held 8 bases outside the gene matches. The CDR3 is 14 amino acids. Germline assignment: CDR1 SGHNT and CDR2 YYREEE (reference sequence). Here the CDR3 DNA reads TGTGCCAGCAACACGGGACAGGGAGGGTATGGCTACACCTTC. Its protein product is CASNTGQGGYGYTF.